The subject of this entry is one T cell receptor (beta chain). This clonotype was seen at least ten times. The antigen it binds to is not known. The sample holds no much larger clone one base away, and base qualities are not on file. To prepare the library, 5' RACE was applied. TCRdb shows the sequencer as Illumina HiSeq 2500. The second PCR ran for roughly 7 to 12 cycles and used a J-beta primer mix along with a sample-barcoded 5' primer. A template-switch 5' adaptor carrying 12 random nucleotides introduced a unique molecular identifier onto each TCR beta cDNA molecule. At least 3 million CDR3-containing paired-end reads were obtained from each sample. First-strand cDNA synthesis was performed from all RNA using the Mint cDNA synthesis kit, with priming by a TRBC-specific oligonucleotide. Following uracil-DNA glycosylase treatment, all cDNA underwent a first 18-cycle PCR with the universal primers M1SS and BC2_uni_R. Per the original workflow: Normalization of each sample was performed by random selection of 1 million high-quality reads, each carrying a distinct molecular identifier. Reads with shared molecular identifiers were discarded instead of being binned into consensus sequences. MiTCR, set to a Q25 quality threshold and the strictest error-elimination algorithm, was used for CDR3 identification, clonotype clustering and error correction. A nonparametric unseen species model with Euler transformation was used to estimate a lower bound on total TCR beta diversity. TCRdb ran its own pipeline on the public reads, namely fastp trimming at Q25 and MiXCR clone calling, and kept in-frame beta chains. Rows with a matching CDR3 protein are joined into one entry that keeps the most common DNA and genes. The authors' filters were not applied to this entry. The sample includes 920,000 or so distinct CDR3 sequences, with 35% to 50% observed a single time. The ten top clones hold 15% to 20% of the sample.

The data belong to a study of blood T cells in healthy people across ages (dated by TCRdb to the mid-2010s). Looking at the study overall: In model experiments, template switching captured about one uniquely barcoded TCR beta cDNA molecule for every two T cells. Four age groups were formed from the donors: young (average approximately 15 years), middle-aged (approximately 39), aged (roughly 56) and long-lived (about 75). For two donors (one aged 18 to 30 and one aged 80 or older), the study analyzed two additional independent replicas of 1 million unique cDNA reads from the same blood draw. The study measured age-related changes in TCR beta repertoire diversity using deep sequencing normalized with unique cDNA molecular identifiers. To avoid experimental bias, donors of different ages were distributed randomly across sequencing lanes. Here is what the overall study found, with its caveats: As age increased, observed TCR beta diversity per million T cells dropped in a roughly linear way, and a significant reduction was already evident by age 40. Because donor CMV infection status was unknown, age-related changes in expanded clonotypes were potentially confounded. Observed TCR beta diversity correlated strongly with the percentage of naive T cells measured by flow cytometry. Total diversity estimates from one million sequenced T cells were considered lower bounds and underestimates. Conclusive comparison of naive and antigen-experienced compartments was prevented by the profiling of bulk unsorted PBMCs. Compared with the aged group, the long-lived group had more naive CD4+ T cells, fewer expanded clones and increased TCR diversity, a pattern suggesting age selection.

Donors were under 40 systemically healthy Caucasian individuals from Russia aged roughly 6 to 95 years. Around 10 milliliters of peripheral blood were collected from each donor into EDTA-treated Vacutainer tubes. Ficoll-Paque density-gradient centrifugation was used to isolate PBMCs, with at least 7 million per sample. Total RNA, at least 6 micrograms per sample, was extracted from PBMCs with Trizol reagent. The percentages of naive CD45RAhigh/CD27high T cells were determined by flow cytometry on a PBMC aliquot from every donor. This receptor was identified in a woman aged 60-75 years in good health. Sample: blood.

The CDR3 protein: CASSQFEVFQETQYF. The base sequence is TGCGCCAGCAGCCAATTTGAGGTCTTCCAAGAGACCCAGTACTTC. The rearrangement joined TRBV4-1 to TRBJ2-5, with the D gene too uncertain to name. From the cysteine up to the phenylalanine, the CDR3 has a length of 15 residues. CDR3 DNA is the only sequence kept; it has 45 bases, read in frame from the first base. The germline V gene sets CDR1 to MGHRA and CDR2 to YSYEKL. V sheds 2 bases and J sheds 1 base, leaving 11 bases between their ends.